The 5 T cell receptor beta chains reported below all come from one sample, sequenced in a study of T cell repertoires in cytomegalovirus infection. These receptors have no known antigen. TCRdb recomputed calls from the reads with MiXCR, one row per CDR3 protein. The table shows 900,000 to 950,000 distinct CDR3 sequences, with approximately 31% occurring only once. Sample: cultured CD8+ T cells from PBMCs, taken from culture after CMV antigen stimulation. The receptors derive from a human donor in good health (CMV status not recorded). Some clones in this sample may be carry-over from other donors' samples.

This clonotype has only a few counts. The V and J genes are TRBV6-4 and TRBJ2-3; either TRBD1 or TRBD2 may supply D (5 bases each). This CDR3 has 13 residues. V lost 3 bases and J 5 bases, leaving 9 bases between the germline ends. The germline gives CDR1 MRHNA, CDR2 SNTAGT. The CDR3 protein is CASSEGEIDTQYF. The CDR3 bases are TGTGCCAGCAGTGAAGGGGAGATAGATACGCAGTATTTT.

The V call is TRBV5-5, the J call TRBJ1-1; D gene ambiguous. Trimming stripped 1 base from V and 8 bases from J, with 9 bases between. Germline assignment: CDR1 SGHKS and CDR2 YYEKEE (reference sequence). CDR3 length: 12 amino acids. CDR3 amino acids: CASSLRALEAFF. CDR3 bases: TGTGCCAGCAGCTTGCGGGCCCTGGAAGCTTTCTTT.

In this sample, this clonotype turned up a few times. The chain combines TRBV9 with TRBJ2-3, with 9 bases that match TRBD2. With V trimmed by 2 bases and J by 1 base, 2 bases remained unmatched. CDR3 length: 15 amino acids. From germline, CDR1 is SGDLS and CDR2 YYNGEE. The DNA of the CDR3 is TGTGCCAGCAGCGTTCAGCGGGGGGGCACAGATACGCAGTATTTT. This sequence encodes CASSVQRGGTDTQYF.

In this sample, this clonotype turned up a few times. This chain uses TRBV19 with TRBJ2-2; D gene unclear. Trimming took 8 bases from V and 2 from J, leaving 12 bases between them. Per the germline V gene, CDR1 is LNHDA and CDR2 is SQIVND (reference sequence). The CDR3 is 14 residues long. DNA of the CDR3: TGTGCCAGTCAAACTATTATAAACACCGGGGAGCTGTTTTTT. Protein product: CASQTIINTGELFF.

The V and J genes are TRBV19 and TRBJ1-1, with 7 nucleotides matching TRBD1. The J segment lost 1 base and the V segment lost 7 bases, leaving 3 bases of the junction unmatched. Germline loops: CDR1 LNHDA, CDR2 SQIVND (reference sequence). The CDR3 runs 13 residues. The CDR3 reads CASTEGANTEAFF. In DNA, the CDR3 is TGTGCCAGTACGGAGGGGGCGAACACTGAAGCTTTCTTT.